The entry below gives a single TCR beta chain sequence along with its context. Its target is not known. The repertoire was sequenced with immunoSEQ multiplex PCR; TCRdb's copy has only in-frame clones and lacks some. The table includes over 130,000 clones, roughly 88% detected once. This sample is drawn from a study of T cell responses to AZD1222 COVID-19 vaccine. Study-level findings and limits: Of spike-specific TCRs, nearly half reportedly target regions left unmutated in variants. Among those given AZD1222, only five or six were seropositive at baseline.

Trimming removed 1 base at V and 0 bases at J, with 27 bases between. This CDR3 is 23 amino acids long. Germline CDR1 KGHDR, CDR2 SFDVKD. The sequence was collected from an adult in good health. The chain joins TRBV24-1 to TRBJ1-6; no definite D call. Sample: peripheral blood, taken on day 0 of AZD1222 vaccination. The CDR3 coding sequence is TGTGCCACCAGTGATTTCCTAGGAGTCATGGGCCGCACCTCGAGCTCCTATAATTCACCCCTCCACTTT. It codes for CATSDFLGVMGRTSSSYNSPLHF.